This TCR beta chain was recorded in a study of response to subunit inactivated influenza vaccine. Study-wide findings and caveats: Few additional T cells are recruited per seasonal influenza vaccination, authors suggested.

The V gene lost 6 bases and the J gene lost 5 bases, with 31 bases spanning the gap. Germline V gene lookup returns CDR1 SGHAT and CDR2 FQDESV (reference sequence). The CDR3 has 19 amino acids. TCRdb reanalysed the RT-PCR reads using MiXCR and keeps one entry per CDR3 protein. The data hold a few hundred thousand distinct CDR3 sequences, with under 8.5% observed a single time. This clonotype showed up many times. Its antigen is unidentified. This receptor was identified in a man aged 50-75 years who received an inactivated influenza vaccine. The chain couples TRBV11-1 to TRBJ2-5, with D unresolved. The sequencing used PBMCs from blood, collected 23 to 25 months after vaccination. The CDR3 is CASSSPPWGSGDLGETQYF. The CDR3, as DNA: TGTGCCAGCAGTTCACCACCGTGGGGTTCCGGAGACCTGGGTGAGACCCAGTACTTC.